Included here is one T cell receptor (beta chain) sequence, with context. This clone was recorded a few times. This receptor's antigen is unknown. Base-call qualities are not available, and no considerably larger clone is one nucleotide away. No treatment had been received by any patient before thyroid surgery. Patient clinical samples collected from the early 2010s to the late 2010s were retrospectively analysed using T-cell receptor beta sequencing. The record originates from a study of metastatic and nonmetastatic thyroid tumors (dated by TCRdb to 2020 to 2021). In the study overall: The researchers compared repertoires between peripheral blood samples and tumor or nodule tissue samples from patients with malignant or benign thyroid disease.

V is pared back by 6 bases and J by 6 bases, with 11 bases lying between the germline termini. Counted from cysteine to phenylalanine, this CDR3 has 13 amino acids. The read is trimmed to its CDR3 DNA, 39 bases read in frame from base 1. Taken from the germline V gene, the CDR1 and CDR2 loops are MNHNS and SASEGT. The library was made by PCR. The listed sequencing device is Illumina HiSeq 4000. High-throughput sequencing was used to profile the TCR beta-chain CDR3 region of every patient. Processing in the source paper ran as follows. Drawing on CDR3 differences between clinicopathological groups, the researchers built a classifier meant to tell apart patients with distant-metastatic papillary thyroid cancer. Repertoire diversity was assessed with the Shannon index, and tumor-blood repertoire similarity with the Morisita-Horn index. TCRdb reran the public reads through fastp at Q25 and MiXCR, keeping productive beta chains. None of the V and J calls come from the authors' own analysis; TCRdb made them. This sample comprises roughly 58,000 clones, under 5% of them detected only once. The ten largest account for approximately 20% of the sample.

Overall results and qualifications from the work: In both blood and tumor samples, malignant tumors were reported to have significantly higher TCR beta diversity than benign nodules.

The sample consisted of blood. The rearrangement joined TRBV6-1 to TRBJ2-2; the D gene is possibly TRBD2, with 5 bases matching. The TCR sequence derives from a female donor with papillary thyroid cancer or a benign thyroid nodule (not recorded which). Some clones in this sample may be carry-over from other donors' samples. The nucleotide sequence is given as TGTGCCAGCAGGGCGGGTGAGGCCGGGGAGCTGTTTTTT. This codes for CASRAGEAGELFF.